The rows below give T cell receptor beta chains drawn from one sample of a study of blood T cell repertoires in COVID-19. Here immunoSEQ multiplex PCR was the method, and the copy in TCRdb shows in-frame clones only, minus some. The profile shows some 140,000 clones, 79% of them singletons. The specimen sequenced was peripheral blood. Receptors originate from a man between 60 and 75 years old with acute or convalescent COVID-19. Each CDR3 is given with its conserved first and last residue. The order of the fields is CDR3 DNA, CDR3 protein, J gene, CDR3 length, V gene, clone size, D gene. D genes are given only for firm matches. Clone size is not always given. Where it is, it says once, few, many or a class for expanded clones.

CDR3nt: TGTGCCAGCAGTTACCCCGGGACTAGCGGTTCGAGCTCCTACGAGCAGTACTTC; CDR3aa: CASSYPGTSGSSSYEQYF; j_gene: TRBJ2-7; len: 18; v_gene: TRBV6-2/TRBV6-3; abundance: NA; d_gene: TRBD2
CDR3nt: TGTGCCAGCAAGCAGGTCGGGAGTCGAGAGACCCAGTACTTC; CDR3aa: CASKQVGSRETQYF; j_gene: TRBJ2-5; len: 14; v_gene: TRBV6-6; abundance: NA; d_gene: NA
CDR3nt: TGCGCCAGCAGTTCTCAACTTGGACAGGGGGACGAGCAGTACTTC; CDR3aa: CASSSQLGQGDEQYF; j_gene: TRBJ2-7; len: 15; v_gene: TRBV5-1; abundance: NA; d_gene: TRBD1
CDR3nt: TGTGCCAGCAGCGTAACAGGGGGCTCGTACGAGCAGTACTTC; CDR3aa: CASSVTGGSYEQYF; j_gene: TRBJ2-7; len: 14; v_gene: TRBV9; abundance: NA; d_gene: TRBD1
CDR3nt: TGTGCCTGGACTGGGACTATCCCCTCTTGGGATACGCAGTATTTT; CDR3aa: CAWTGTIPSWDTQYF; j_gene: TRBJ2-3; len: 15; v_gene: TRBV30; abundance: NA; d_gene: TRBD2
CDR3nt: TGTGCCAGCAGCTTTCCTAGCGGGCGACTTGTAGATACGCAGTATTTT; CDR3aa: CASSFPSGRLVDTQYF; j_gene: TRBJ2-3; len: 16; v_gene: TRBV5-4; abundance: NA; d_gene: TRBD2
CDR3nt: TGTGCCAGCAGTTCCGGACTCTACTCCGGGGAGCTGTTTTTT; CDR3aa: CASSSGLYSGELFF; j_gene: TRBJ2-2; len: 14; v_gene: TRBV3-1/TRBV3-2; abundance: NA; d_gene: NA
CDR3nt: TGTGCCAGCAGCACTACCGGGACAGGGACGAATCAGCCCCAGCATTTT; CDR3aa: CASSTTGTGTNQPQHF; j_gene: TRBJ1-5; len: 16; v_gene: TRBV5-6; abundance: NA; d_gene: TRBD1
CDR3nt: TGTGCCAGCAGCGTAGATACTCGGGTCAACACCATATATTTT; CDR3aa: CASSVDTRVNTIYF; j_gene: TRBJ1-3; len: 14; v_gene: TRBV9; abundance: few; d_gene: NA
CDR3nt: TGTGCCAGTAGCAGGAGACAGGCCTCTGGAAACACCATATATTTT; CDR3aa: CASSRRQASGNTIYF; j_gene: TRBJ1-3; len: 15; v_gene: TRBV19; abundance: NA; d_gene: NA
CDR3nt: TGTGCGAGTTCCCAGAGGAATGAAAAACTGTTTTTT; CDR3aa: CASSQRNEKLFF; j_gene: TRBJ1-4; len: 12; v_gene: TRBV28; abundance: NA; d_gene: NA
CDR3nt: TGTGCCAGCGGTCTCTCGGGGCGGGGATACACCGGGGAGCTGTTTTTT; CDR3aa: CASGLSGRGYTGELFF; j_gene: TRBJ2-2; len: 16; v_gene: TRBV19; abundance: NA; d_gene: NA
CDR3nt: TGTGCCATCAGTGAGTCGAAGGGGCAGGGGGCAATAGATACGCAGTATTTT; CDR3aa: CAISESKGQGAIDTQYF; j_gene: TRBJ2-3; len: 17; v_gene: TRBV10-3; abundance: NA; d_gene: TRBD1
CDR3nt: TGTGCCAGCAGCCCACTAGCAACGTCCGAGCAGTACTTC; CDR3aa: CASSPLATSEQYF; j_gene: TRBJ2-7; len: 13; v_gene: TRBV7-6; abundance: once; d_gene: NA
CDR3nt: TGTGCCAGCAGTGAAAGCGGGGGCCTCGTCCAAGAGACCCAGTACTTC; CDR3aa: CASSESGGLVQETQYF; j_gene: TRBJ2-5; len: 16; v_gene: TRBV6-1; abundance: NA; d_gene: TRBD2
CDR3nt: TGTGCCAGCAGCCGGCAGCGGGAGTACGGTGAGCAGTTCTTC; CDR3aa: CASSRQREYGEQFF; j_gene: TRBJ2-1; len: 14; v_gene: TRBV4-2; abundance: NA; d_gene: TRBD2
CDR3nt: TGTGCCAGCAGTTGGGGAGGCGGGACCACCGGGGAGCTGTTTTTT; CDR3aa: CASSWGGGTTGELFF; j_gene: TRBJ2-2; len: 15; v_gene: TRBV27; abundance: NA; d_gene: NA
CDR3nt: TGTGCCAGCAGCCTAAAGCCACCCGCAGTAGCCGAGCAGTACTTC; CDR3aa: CASSLKPPAVAEQYF; j_gene: TRBJ2-7; len: 15; v_gene: TRBV14; abundance: NA; d_gene: NA
CDR3nt: TGTGCTAGTGGTTGGGCCCTAGCGGGGTGGTTCTACGAGCAGTACTTC; CDR3aa: CASGWALAGWFYEQYF; j_gene: TRBJ2-7; len: 16; v_gene: TRBV12-5; abundance: NA; d_gene: TRBD2
CDR3nt: TGTGCCAGCAGCTTGGACGGCCTAGAGAGAGCCGAGCAGTACTTC; CDR3aa: CASSLDGLERAEQYF; j_gene: TRBJ2-7; len: 15; v_gene: TRBV5-4; abundance: NA; d_gene: NA
CDR3nt: TGCGCCAGCAGCTTGGGTACAGACGAGCAGTACTTC; CDR3aa: CASSLGTDEQYF; j_gene: TRBJ2-7; len: 12; v_gene: TRBV5-1; abundance: NA; d_gene: NA
CDR3nt: TGCGCCAGCAGCTTGTGGGGGGGAGATGAAAAACTGTTTTTT; CDR3aa: CASSLWGGDEKLFF; j_gene: TRBJ1-4; len: 14; v_gene: TRBV5-1; abundance: NA; d_gene: NA
CDR3nt: TGTGCCAACAGTTTGGGATCCAGCGGACAGCCCCAGCATTTT; CDR3aa: CANSLGSSGQPQHF; j_gene: TRBJ1-5; len: 14; v_gene: TRBV28; abundance: once; d_gene: NA
CDR3nt: TGTGCCAGCACTTCGGACAGGGAGGCCGGGGAGCTGTTTTTT; CDR3aa: CASTSDREAGELFF; j_gene: TRBJ2-2; len: 14; v_gene: TRBV6-5; abundance: NA; d_gene: TRBD1
CDR3nt: TGTGCCAGCAGCGTAGGGGGAGACTATAATTCACCCCTCCACTTT; CDR3aa: CASSVGGDYNSPLHF; j_gene: TRBJ1-6; len: 15; v_gene: TRBV9; abundance: few; d_gene: NA
CDR3nt: TGTGCCAGCAGTTTATTTCCTAGCGGGAGGGTGTCCTACAATGAGCAGTTCTTC; CDR3aa: CASSLFPSGRVSYNEQFF; j_gene: TRBJ2-1; len: 18; v_gene: TRBV28; abundance: few; d_gene: TRBD2
CDR3nt: TGTGCCAGCAATTATCCGGACTATGGCTACACCTTC; CDR3aa: CASNYPDYGYTF; j_gene: TRBJ1-2; len: 12; v_gene: TRBV6-2/TRBV6-3; abundance: NA; d_gene: NA
CDR3nt: TGTGCCACCAGCGCCATCGGGCCGGGGCAGCCCCAGCATTTT; CDR3aa: CATSAIGPGQPQHF; j_gene: TRBJ1-5; len: 14; v_gene: TRBV24-1; abundance: many; d_gene: NA
CDR3nt: TGTGCCAGCAGTTCCCATACGGGAGCCTACGAGCAGTACTTC; CDR3aa: CASSSHTGAYEQYF; j_gene: TRBJ2-7; len: 14; v_gene: TRBV28; abundance: NA; d_gene: NA
CDR3nt: TGTGCCAGCAGTTTGATCAGGGGAGAGACCCAGTACTTC; CDR3aa: CASSLIRGETQYF; j_gene: TRBJ2-5; len: 13; v_gene: TRBV27; abundance: NA; d_gene: NA
CDR3nt: TGTGCCAGCAGTGAATGGGCGGGGGGGCCCCAGCATTTT; CDR3aa: CASSEWAGGPQHF; j_gene: TRBJ1-5; len: 13; v_gene: TRBV6-1; abundance: NA; d_gene: NA
CDR3nt: TGTGCCAGCAGCGTCGGACACTTAGCCTACGAGCAGTACTTC; CDR3aa: CASSVGHLAYEQYF; j_gene: TRBJ2-7; len: 14; v_gene: TRBV13; abundance: NA; d_gene: NA
CDR3nt: TGTGCCAGCAGCTTAGAAGTGGTGGGGGCTTCTTTCTTT; CDR3aa: CASSLEVVGASFF; j_gene: TRBJ1-1; len: 13; v_gene: TRBV11-2; abundance: NA; d_gene: NA
CDR3nt: TGTGCCAGCAGCCGGGGACAGTATGGCTACACCTTC; CDR3aa: CASSRGQYGYTF; j_gene: TRBJ1-2; len: 12; v_gene: TRBV28; abundance: NA; d_gene: TRBD1
CDR3nt: TGTGCCAGCAGTGAACAGGGGACCGCGGGAGAGACCCAGTACTTC; CDR3aa: CASSEQGTAGETQYF; j_gene: TRBJ2-5; len: 15; v_gene: TRBV6-4; abundance: NA; d_gene: TRBD1
CDR3nt: TGCGCCAGCAGCCAGGCCCCGACAAGGGAGACCCAGTACTTC; CDR3aa: CASSQAPTRETQYF; j_gene: TRBJ2-5; len: 14; v_gene: TRBV4-1; abundance: NA; d_gene: NA
CDR3nt: TGTGCCATCAGTGCTAGCGGTGGGGCAGATACGCAGTATTTT; CDR3aa: CAISASGGADTQYF; j_gene: TRBJ2-3; len: 14; v_gene: TRBV10-3; abundance: few; d_gene: TRBD2
CDR3nt: TGTGCCACCAGCAGAGTAGGGGGCAATGAAAAACTGTTTTTT; CDR3aa: CATSRVGGNEKLFF; j_gene: TRBJ1-4; len: 14; v_gene: TRBV15; abundance: NA; d_gene: TRBD1
CDR3nt: TGTGCCAGCAGCCCGGCGGGAGCCTACAATGAGCAGTTCTTC; CDR3aa: CASSPAGAYNEQFF; j_gene: TRBJ2-1; len: 14; v_gene: TRBV4-2; abundance: NA; d_gene: TRBD2
CDR3nt: TGCGCCAGCAGCGTTCAGGGGGCTAGTGGTACTGAAGCTTTCTTT; CDR3aa: CASSVQGASGTEAFF; j_gene: TRBJ1-1; len: 15; v_gene: TRBV5-1; abundance: once; d_gene: TRBD1
CDR3nt: TGTGCCAGCAGTGATCACGGAGGTAATAGCAATCAGCCCCAGCATTTT; CDR3aa: CASSDHGGNSNQPQHF; j_gene: TRBJ1-5; len: 16; v_gene: TRBV6-1; abundance: NA; d_gene: NA